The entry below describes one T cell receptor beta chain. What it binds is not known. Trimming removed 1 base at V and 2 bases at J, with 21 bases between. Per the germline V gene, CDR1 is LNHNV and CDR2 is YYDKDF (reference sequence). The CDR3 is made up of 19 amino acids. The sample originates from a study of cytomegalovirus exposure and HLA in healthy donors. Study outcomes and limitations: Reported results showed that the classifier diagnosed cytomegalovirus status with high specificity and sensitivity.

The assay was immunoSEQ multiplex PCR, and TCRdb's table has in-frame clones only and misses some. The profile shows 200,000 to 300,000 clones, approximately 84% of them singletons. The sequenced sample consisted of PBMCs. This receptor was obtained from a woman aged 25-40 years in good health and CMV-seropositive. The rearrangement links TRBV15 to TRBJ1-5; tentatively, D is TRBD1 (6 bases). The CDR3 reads CATSRAESRGFWGNQPQHF. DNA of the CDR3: TGTGCCACCAGCAGAGCCGAATCGAGGGGGTTTTGGGGCAATCAGCCCCAGCATTTT.